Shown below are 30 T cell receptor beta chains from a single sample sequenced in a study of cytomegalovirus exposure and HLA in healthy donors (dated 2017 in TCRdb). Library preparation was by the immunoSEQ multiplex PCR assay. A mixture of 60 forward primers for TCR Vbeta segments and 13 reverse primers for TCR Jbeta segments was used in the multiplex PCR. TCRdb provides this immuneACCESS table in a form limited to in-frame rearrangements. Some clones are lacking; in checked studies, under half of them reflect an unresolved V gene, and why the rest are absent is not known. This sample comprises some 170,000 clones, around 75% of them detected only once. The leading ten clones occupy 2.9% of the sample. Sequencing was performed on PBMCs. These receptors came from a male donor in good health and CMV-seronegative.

CDR3 nucleotides: TGTGCCAGCAGTCCACGACTAGCGGGCCCGGGGGAGCTGTTTTTT. Amino acids: CASSPRLAGPGELFF. The rearrangement links TRBV7-3 to TRBJ2-2, with TRBD2 matching over 10 bases. CDR3 length: 15 amino acids. V shed 6 bases, J shed 8 bases, and the junction held 9 bases outside the gene matches. Germline CDR1 SGHTA, CDR2 FQGTGA.

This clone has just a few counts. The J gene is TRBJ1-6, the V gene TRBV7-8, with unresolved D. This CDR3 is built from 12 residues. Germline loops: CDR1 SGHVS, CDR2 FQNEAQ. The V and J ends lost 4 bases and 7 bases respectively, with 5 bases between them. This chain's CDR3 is CASSSGNSPLHF. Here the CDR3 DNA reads TGTGCCAGCAGCTCGGGGAATTCACCCCTCCACTTT.

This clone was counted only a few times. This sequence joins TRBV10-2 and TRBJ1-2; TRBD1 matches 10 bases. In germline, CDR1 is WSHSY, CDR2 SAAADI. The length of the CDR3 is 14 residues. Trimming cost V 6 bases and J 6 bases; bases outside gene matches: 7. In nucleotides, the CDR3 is TGCGCCAGCAGGGCTTTTGGGACAGGGGATGGCTACACCTTC. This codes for CASRAFGTGDGYTF.

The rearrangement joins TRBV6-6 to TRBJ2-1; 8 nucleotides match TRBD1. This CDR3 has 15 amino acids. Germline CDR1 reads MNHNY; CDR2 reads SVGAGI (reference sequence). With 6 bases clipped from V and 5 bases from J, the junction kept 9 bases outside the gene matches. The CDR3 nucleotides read TGTGCCAGCAGGATCGGACAGGGATGGAACAATGAGCAGTTCTTC. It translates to CASRIGQGWNNEQFF.

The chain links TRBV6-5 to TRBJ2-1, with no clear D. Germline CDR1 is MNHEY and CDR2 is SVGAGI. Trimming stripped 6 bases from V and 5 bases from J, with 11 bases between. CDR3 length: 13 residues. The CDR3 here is CASSPLLDNEQFF. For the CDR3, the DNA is TGTGCCAGCAGCCCTTTACTCGACAATGAGCAGTTCTTC.

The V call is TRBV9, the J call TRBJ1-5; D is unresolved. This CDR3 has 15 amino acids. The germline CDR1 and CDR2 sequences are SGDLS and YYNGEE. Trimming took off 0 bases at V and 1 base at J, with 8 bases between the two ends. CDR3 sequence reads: CASSVGSASNQPQHF. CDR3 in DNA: TGTGCCAGCAGCGTAGGGAGCGCGAGCAATCAGCCCCAGCATTTT.

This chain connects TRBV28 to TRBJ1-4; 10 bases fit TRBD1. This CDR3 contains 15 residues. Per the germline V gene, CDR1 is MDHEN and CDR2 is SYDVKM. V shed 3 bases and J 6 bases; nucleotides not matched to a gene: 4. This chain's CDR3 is CASSFSGTGDEKLFF. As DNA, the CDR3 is TGTGCCAGCAGTTTCTCCGGGACAGGGGATGAAAAACTGTTTTTT. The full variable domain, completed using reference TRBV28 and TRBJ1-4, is DVKVTQSSRYLVKRTGEKVFLECVQDMDHENMFWYRQDPGLGLRLIYFSYDVKMKEKGDIPEGYSVSREKKERFSLILESASTNQTSMYLCASSFSGTGDEKLFFGSGTQLSVL.

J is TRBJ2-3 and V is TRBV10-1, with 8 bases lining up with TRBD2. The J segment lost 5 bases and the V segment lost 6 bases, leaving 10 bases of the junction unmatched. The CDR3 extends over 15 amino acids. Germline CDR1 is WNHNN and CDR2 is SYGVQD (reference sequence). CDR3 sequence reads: CASSQISGKRDTQYF. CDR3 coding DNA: TGCGCCAGCAGCCAGATTAGCGGGAAGAGAGATACGCAGTATTTT.

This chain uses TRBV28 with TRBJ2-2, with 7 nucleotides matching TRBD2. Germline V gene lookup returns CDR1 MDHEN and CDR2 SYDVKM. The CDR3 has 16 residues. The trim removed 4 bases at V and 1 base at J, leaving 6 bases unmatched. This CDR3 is CASSSWEGKNTGELFF. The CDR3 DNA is TGTGCCAGCAGTTCGTGGGAGGGGAAGAACACCGGGGAGCTGTTTTTT.

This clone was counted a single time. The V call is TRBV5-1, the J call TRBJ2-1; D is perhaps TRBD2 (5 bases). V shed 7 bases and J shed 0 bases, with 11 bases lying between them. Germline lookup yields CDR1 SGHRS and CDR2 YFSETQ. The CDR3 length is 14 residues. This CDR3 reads CASRGRGSYNEQFF. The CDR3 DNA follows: TGCGCCAGCCGCGGACGGGGCTCCTACAATGAGCAGTTCTTC.

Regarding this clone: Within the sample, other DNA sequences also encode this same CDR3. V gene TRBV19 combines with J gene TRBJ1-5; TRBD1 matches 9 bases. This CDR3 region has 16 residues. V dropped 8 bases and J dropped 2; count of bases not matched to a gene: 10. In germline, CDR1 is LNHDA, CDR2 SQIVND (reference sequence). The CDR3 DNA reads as TGTGCCAGTCGCATAAAGGACAGGGGCGGCAATCAGCCCCAGCATTTT. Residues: CASRIKDRGGNQPQHF.

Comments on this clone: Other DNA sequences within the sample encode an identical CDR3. DNA for the CDR3: TGTGCCAGCAGCCATGGGAGCGGTAGCACAGATACGCAGTATTTT. Protein: CASSHGSGSTDTQYF. The rearrangement links TRBV6-5 to TRBJ2-3; a possible D gene is TRBD2 (5 bases). Germline values: CDR1 MNHEY, CDR2 SVGAGI. The CDR3 has 15 amino acids. V was clipped by 6 bases and J by 0 bases, with 13 bases between them.

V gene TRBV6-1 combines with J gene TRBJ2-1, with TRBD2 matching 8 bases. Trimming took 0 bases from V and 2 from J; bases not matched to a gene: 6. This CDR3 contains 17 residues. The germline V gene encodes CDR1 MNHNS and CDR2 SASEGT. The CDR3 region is CASSEAGSGVPYNEQFF. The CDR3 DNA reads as TGTGCCAGCAGTGAAGCGGGTAGCGGGGTTCCCTACAATGAGCAGTTCTTC.

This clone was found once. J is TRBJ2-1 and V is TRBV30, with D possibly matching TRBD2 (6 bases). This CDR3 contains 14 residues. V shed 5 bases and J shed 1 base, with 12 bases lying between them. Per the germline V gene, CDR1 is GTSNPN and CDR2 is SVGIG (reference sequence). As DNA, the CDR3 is TGTGCCTGGGGGAGGCTAAATTCCTACAATGAGCAGTTCTTC. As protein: CAWGRLNSYNEQFF. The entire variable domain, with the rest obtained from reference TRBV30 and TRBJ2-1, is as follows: SQTIHQWPATLVQPVGSPLSLECTVEGTSNPNLYWYRQAAGRGLQLLFYSVGIGQISSEVPQNLSASRPQDRQFILSSKKLLLSDSGFYLCAWGRLNSYNEQFFGPGTRLTVL.

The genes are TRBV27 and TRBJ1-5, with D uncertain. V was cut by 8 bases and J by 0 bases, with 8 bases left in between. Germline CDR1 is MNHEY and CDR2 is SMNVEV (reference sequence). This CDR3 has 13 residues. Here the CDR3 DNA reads TGTGCCAGCCGGGGAGTTAGCAATCAGCCCCAGCATTTT. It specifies CASRGVSNQPQHF.

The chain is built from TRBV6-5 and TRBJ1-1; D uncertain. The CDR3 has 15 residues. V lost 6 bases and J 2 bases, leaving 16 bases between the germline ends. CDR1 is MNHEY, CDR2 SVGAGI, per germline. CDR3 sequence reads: CASSPDPWANTEAFF. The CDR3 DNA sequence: TGTGCCAGCAGCCCAGATCCCTGGGCTAACACTGAAGCTTTCTTT.

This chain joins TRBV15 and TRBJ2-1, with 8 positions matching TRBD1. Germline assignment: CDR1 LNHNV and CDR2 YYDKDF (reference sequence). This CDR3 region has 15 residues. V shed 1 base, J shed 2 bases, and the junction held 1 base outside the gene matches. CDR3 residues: CATSRGTGTYNEQFF. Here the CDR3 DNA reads TGTGCCACCAGCAGAGGGACAGGGACCTACAATGAGCAGTTCTTC.

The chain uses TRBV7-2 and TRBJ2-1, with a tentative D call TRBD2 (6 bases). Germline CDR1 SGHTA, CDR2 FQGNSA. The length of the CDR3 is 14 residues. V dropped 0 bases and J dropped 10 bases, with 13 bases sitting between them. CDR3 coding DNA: TGTGCCAGCAGCTTAGCTAGCGGCGGCCGAGAGCAGTTCTTC. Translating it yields CASSLASGGREQFF. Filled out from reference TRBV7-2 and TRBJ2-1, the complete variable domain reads GAGVSQSPSNKVTEKGKDVELRCDPISGHTALYWYRQSLGQGLEFLIYFQGNSAPDKSGLPSDRFSAERTGGSVSTLTIQRTQQEDSAVYLCASSLASGGREQFFGPGTRLTVL.

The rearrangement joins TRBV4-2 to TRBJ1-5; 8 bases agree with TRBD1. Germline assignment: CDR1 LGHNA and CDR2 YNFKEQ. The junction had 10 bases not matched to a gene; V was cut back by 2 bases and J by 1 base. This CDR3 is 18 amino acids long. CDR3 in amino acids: CASSQPGQAHLSNQPQHF. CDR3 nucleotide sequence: TGTGCCAGCAGCCAACCGGGACAGGCCCACCTGAGCAATCAGCCCCAGCATTTT.

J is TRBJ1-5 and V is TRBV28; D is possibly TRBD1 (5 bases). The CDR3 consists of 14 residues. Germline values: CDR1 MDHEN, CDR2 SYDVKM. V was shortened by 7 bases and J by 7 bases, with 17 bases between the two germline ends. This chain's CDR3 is CASILGGEGQPQHF. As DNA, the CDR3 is TGTGCCAGCATCTTGGGAGGGGAAGGACAGCCCCAGCATTTT.

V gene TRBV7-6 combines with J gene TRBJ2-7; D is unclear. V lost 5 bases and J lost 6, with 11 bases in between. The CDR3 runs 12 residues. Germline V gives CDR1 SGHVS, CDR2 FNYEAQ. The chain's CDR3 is CASSLGPTEQYF. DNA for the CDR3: TGTGCCAGCAGCCTTGGGCCGACCGAGCAGTACTTC.

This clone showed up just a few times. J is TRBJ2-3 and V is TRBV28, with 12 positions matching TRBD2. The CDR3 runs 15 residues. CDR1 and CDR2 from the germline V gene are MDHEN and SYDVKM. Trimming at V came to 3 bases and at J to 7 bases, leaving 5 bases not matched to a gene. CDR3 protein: CASSFWTSGIYTQYF. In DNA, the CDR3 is TGTGCCAGCAGTTTCTGGACTAGCGGGATATATACGCAGTATTTT.

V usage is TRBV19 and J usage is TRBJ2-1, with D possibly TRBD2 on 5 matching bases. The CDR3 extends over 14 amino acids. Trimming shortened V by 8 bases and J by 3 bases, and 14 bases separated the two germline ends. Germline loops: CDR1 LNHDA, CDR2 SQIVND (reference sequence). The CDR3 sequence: CASGLGGGYNEQFF. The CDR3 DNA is TGTGCCAGTGGTCTTGGCGGAGGCTACAATGAGCAGTTCTTC.

The CDR3 sequence is CAWENQGASSYEQYF. CDR3 sequence (DNA): TGTGCCTGGGAGAACCAGGGGGCCAGCTCCTACGAGCAGTACTTC. V usage is TRBV30 and J usage is TRBJ2-7; 8 nucleotides agree with TRBD1. J lost 0 bases, V lost 5 bases, and 9 bases had no gene match. This CDR3 spans 15 amino acids. In germline, CDR1 is GTSNPN, CDR2 SVGIG (reference sequence).

CDR3 sequence (DNA): TGTGCCAGCAGAGAGAAACAGGGGAGGATGAACACTGAAGCTTTCTTT. Amino acid sequence: CASREKQGRMNTEAFF. This chain uses TRBV7-6 with TRBJ1-1; 7 bases map to TRBD1. V lost 6 bases and J lost 0; bases outside the gene matches: 10. Per germline, CDR1 SGHVS and CDR2 FNYEAQ. The CDR3 sequence is 16 residues long.

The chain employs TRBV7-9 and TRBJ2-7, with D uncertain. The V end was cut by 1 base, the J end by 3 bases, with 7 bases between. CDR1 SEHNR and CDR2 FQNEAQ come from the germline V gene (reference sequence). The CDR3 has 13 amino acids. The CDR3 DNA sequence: TGTGCCAGCAGCTTAGTACCGAGCTACGAGCAGTACTTC. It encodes CASSLVPSYEQYF.

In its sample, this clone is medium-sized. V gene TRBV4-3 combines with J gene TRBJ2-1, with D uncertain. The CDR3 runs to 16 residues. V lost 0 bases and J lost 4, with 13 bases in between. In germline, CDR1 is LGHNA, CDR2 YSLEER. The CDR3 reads CASSQDRVARYNEQFF. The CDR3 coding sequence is TGCGCCAGCAGCCAAGATCGGGTAGCAAGGTACAATGAGCAGTTCTTC.

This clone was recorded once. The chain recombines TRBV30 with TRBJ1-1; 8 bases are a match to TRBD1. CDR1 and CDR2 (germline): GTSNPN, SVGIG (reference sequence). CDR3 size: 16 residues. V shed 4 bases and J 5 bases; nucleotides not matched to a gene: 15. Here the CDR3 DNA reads TGTGCCTGGACCCTCCCGGGCAGGGGGCGTTCGACTGAAGCTTTCTTT. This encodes CAWTLPGRGRSTEAFF.

The chain's CDR3 is CASSEGSGGSNTQYF. The CDR3 DNA reads TGTGCCAGCAGTGAAGGAAGCGGGGGCTCCAATACGCAGTATTTT. The chain joins TRBV6-1 to TRBJ2-3; 8 bases align to TRBD2. Germline V CDR1 and CDR2: MNHNS, SASEGT. The CDR3 has 15 residues. J lost 7 bases, V lost 1 base, and 7 bases had no gene match.

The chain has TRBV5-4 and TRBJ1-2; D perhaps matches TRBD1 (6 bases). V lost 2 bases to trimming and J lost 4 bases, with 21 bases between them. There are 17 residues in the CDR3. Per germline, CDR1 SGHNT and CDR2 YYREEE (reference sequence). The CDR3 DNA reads TGTGCCAGCAGCTTCGTCGGACAGTTACCAACTCTCTATGGCTACACCTTC. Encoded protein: CASSFVGQLPTLYGYTF.